This T cell receptor beta chain came from a study of T cells in Graves' hyperthyroidism and ophthalmopathy. Study findings and constraints: Most clonotypes expanded in the thyroid (above 0.001) were also present in blood.

TCR beta CDR3 sequences were amplified from RNA transcripts. Initially, a first-round RT-PCR of the TCR CDR3 employed the HTBI primer set. In TCRdb, the multiplex PCR reads were re-called with MiXCR into one record per CDR3 protein. The data hold 450,000 to 700,000 distinct CDR3 sequences, with about half observed a single time. Of note for this clonotype: Its matching antigen is unknown.

The sequence came from a woman under 30 with Graves' hyperthyroidism. The sequenced sample consisted of peripheral blood or thyroid tissue (not recorded which).

CDR3 bases: TGCAGCCCCGGGACATACGGAAATTCACCCCTCCACTTT. This encodes CSPGTYGNSPLHF. The chain employs TRBV29-1 and TRBJ1-6, with D tentatively TRBD1 (6 bases). Germline CDR1 reads SQVTM; CDR2 reads ANQGSEA. This CDR3 region has 13 residues. V was shortened by 8 bases and J by 7 bases, with 15 bases between the two germline ends.